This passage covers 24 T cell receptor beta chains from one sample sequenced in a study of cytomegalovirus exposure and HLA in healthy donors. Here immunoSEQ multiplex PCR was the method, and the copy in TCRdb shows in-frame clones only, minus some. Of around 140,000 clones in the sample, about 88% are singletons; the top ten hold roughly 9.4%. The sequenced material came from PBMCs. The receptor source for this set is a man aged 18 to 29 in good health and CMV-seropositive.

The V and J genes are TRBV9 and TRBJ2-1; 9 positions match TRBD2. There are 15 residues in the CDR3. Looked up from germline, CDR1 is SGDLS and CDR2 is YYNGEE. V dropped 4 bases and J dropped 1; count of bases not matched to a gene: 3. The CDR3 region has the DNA TGTGCCAGCAGCCCTAGCGGGGCTTCCTACAATGAGCAGTTCTTC. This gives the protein CASSPSGASYNEQFF.

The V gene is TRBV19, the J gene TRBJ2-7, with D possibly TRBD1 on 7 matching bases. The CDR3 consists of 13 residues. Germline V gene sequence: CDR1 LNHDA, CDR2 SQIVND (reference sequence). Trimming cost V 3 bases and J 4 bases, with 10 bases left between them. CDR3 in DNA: TGTGCCAGTAGTATGGAGGGACAGTACGAGCAGTACTTC. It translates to CASSMEGQYEQYF.

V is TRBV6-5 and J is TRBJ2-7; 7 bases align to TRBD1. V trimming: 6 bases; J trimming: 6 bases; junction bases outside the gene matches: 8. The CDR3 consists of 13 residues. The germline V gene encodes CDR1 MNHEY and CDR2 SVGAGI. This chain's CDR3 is CASSNGAGGEQYF. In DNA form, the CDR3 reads TGTGCCAGCAGCAACGGCGCAGGGGGCGAGCAGTACTTC.

The CDR3 sequence: CASSQPLQYLLEQYF. CDR3 bases: TGCGCCAGCAGTCAACCCCTGCAGTATCTCCTCGAGCAGTACTTC. V usage is TRBV23-1 and J usage is TRBJ2-7; D unclear. TRBV23-1 is given ORF status, its function remaining uncertain. The CDR3 is 15 amino acids. V dropped 2 bases and J dropped 6 bases, with 17 bases sitting between them.

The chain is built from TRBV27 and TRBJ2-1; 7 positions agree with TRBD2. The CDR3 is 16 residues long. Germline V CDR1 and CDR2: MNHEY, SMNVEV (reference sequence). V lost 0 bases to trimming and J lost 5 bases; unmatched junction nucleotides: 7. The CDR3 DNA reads TGTGCCAGCAGTTTATCGAGGGAGGGTTGGCACAATGAGCAGTTCTTC. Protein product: CASSLSREGWHNEQFF.

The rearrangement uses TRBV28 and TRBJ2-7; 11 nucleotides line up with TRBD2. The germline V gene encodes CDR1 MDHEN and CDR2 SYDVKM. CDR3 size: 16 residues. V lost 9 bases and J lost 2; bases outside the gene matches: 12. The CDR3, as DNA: TGTGCCAGTGCCGGGGCTAGCGGGAGGCGGCCCTACGAGCAGTACTTC. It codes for CASAGASGRRPYEQYF.

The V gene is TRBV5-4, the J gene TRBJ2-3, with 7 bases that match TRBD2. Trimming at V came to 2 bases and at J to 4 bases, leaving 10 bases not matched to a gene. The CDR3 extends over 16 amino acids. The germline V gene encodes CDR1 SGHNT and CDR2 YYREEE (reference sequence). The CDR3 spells CASSLGLRERSDTQYF. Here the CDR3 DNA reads TGTGCCAGCAGCTTAGGTCTGCGGGAGAGGTCAGATACGCAGTATTTT.

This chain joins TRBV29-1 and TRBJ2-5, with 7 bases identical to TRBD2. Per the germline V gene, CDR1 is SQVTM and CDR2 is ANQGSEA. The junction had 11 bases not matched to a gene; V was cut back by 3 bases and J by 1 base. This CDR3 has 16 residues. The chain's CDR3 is CSVEPRTSTPQETQYF. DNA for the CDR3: TGCAGCGTTGAGCCCAGGACTAGTACCCCCCAAGAGACCCAGTACTTC.

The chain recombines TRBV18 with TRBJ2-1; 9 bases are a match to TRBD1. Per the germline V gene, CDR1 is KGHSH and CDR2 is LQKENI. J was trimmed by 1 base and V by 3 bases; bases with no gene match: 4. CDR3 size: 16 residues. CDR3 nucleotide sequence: TGTGCCAGCTCACCTGGGACAGGGAGGTCCTACAATGAGCAGTTCTTC. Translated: CASSPGTGRSYNEQFF. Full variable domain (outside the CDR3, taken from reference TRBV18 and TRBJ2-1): NAGVMQNPRHLVRRRGQEARLRCSPMKGHSHVYWYRQLPEEGLKFMVYLQKENIIDESGMPKERFSAEFPKEGPSILRIQQVVRGDSAAYFCASSPGTGRSYNEQFFGPGTRLTVL.

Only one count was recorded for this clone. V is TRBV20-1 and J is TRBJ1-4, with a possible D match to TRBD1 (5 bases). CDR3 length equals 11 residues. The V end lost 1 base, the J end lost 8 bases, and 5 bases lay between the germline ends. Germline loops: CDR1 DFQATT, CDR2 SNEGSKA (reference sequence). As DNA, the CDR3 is TGCAGTGCTAGAGCAGGGGAAAAACTGTTTTTT. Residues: CSARAGEKLFF.

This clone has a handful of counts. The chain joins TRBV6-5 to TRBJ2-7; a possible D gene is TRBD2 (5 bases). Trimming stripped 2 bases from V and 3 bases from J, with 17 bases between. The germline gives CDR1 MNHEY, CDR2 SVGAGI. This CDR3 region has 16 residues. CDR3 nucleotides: TGTGCCAGCAGTTACGGAGCGGCAGGTCTCGGCTACGAGCAGTACTTC. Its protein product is CASSYGAAGLGYEQYF.

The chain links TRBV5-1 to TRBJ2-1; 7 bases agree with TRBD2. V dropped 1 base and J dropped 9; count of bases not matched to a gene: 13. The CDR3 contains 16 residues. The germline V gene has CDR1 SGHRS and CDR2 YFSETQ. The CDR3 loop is CASSLISGTITSEQFF. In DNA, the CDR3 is TGCGCCAGCAGCTTGATTTCAGGGACTATTACATCTGAGCAGTTCTTC.

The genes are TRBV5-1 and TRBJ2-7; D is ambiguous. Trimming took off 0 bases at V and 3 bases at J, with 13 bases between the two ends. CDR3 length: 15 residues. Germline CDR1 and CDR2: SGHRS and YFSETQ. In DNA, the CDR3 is TGCGCCAGCAGCTTGGTGGCAGGTGAAATCTACGAGCAGTACTTC. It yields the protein CASSLVAGEIYEQYF.

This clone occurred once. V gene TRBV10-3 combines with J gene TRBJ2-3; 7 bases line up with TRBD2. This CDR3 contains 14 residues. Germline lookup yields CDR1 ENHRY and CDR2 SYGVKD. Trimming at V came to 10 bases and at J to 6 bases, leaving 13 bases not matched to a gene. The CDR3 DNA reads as TGTGCCACCACCGGGACTACAAATGTGGATACGCAGTATTTT. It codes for CATTGTTNVDTQYF.

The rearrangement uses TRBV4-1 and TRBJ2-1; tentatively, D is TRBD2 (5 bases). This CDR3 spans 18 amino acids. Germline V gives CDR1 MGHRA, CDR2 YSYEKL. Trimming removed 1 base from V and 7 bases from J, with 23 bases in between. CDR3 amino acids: CASSQGLPTRVVGNEQFF. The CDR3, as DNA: TGCGCCAGCAGCCAAGGGCTGCCTACTAGAGTGGTGGGGAATGAGCAGTTCTTC.

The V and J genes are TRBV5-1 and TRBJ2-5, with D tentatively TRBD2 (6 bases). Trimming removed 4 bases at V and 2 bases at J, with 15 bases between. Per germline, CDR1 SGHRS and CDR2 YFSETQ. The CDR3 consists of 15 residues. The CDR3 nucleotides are TGCGCCAGCAGCCGTGATGGGACTCCACAAGAGACCCAGTACTTC. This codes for CASSRDGTPQETQYF.

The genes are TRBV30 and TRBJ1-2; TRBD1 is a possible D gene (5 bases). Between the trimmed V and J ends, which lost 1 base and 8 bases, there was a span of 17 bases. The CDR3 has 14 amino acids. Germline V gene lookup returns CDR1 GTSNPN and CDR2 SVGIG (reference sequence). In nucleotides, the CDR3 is TGTGCCTGGAGTGCAGGGTTTGGACCAGGAGGCTACACCTTC. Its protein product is CAWSAGFGPGGYTF.

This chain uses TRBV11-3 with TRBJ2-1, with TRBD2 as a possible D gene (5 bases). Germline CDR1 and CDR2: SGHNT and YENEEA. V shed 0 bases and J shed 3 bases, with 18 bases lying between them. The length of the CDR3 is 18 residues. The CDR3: CASSLDRGAADLYNEQFF. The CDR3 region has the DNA TGTGCCAGCAGCTTAGATCGGGGAGCGGCCGACCTCTACAATGAGCAGTTCTTC.

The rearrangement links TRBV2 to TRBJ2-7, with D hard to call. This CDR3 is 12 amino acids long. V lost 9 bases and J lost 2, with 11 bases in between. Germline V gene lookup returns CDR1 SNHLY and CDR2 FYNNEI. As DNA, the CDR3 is TGTGCCAGTTTACCGAGCCCCTACGAGCAGTACTTC. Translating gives CASLPSPYEQYF.

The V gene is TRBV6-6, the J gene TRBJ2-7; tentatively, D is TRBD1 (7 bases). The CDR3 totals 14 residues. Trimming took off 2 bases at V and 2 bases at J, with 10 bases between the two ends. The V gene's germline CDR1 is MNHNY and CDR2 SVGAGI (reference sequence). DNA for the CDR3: TGTGCCAGCAGTTACGCGGGACAGACCTACGAGCAGTACTTC. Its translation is CASSYAGQTYEQYF.

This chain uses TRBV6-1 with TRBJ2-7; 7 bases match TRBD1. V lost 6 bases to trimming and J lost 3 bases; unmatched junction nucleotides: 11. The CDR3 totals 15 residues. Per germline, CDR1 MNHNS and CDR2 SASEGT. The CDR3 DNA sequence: TGTGCCAGCAGGTTCACAGGGGCGGTAATCTACGAGCAGTACTTC. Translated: CASRFTGAVIYEQYF.

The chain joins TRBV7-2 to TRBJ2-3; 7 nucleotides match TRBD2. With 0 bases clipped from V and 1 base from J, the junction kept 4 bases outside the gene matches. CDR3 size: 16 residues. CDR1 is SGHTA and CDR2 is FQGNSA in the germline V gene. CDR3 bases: TGTGCCAGCAGCTTAGCTCCGGGGGGAGGCACAGATACGCAGTATTTT. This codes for CASSLAPGGGTDTQYF.

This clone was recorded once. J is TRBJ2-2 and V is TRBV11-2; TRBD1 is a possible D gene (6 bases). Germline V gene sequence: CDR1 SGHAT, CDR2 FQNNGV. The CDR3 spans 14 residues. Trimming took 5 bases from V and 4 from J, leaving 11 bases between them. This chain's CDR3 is CASSGQSSTGELFF. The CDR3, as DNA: TGTGCCAGCAGCGGACAGTCGAGCACCGGGGAGCTGTTTTTT.

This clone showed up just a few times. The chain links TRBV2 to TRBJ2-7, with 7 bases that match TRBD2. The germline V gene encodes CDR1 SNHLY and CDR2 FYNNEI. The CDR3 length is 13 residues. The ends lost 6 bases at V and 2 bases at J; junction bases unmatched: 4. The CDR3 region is CASSNREAYEQYF. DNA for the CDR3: TGTGCCAGCAGCAACCGGGAGGCCTACGAGCAGTACTTC.